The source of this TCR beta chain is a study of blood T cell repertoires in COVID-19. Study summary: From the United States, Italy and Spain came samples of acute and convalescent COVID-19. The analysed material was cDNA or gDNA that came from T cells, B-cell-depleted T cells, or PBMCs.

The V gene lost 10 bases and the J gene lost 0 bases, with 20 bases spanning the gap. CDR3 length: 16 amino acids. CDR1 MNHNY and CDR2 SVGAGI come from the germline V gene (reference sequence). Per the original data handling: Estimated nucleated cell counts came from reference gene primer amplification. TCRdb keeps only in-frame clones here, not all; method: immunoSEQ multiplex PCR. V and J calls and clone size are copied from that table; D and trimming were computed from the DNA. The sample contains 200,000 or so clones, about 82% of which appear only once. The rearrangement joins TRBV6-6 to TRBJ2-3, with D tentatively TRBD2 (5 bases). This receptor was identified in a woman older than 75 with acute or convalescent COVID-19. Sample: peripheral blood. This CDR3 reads CATNRGNPVSTDTQYF. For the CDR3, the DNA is TGTGCCACCAACCGAGGGAACCCCGTGAGCACAGATACGCAGTATTTT.